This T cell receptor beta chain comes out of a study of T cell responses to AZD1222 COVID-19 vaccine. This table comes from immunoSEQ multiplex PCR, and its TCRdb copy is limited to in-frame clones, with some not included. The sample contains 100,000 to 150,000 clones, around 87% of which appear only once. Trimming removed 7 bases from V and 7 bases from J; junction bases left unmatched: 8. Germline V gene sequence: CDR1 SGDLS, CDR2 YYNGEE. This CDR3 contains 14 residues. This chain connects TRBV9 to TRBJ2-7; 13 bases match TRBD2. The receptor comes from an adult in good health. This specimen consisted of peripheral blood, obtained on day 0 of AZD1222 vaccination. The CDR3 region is CASGKGLAGQEQYF. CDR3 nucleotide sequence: TGTGCCAGCGGTAAGGGACTAGCGGGGCAGGAGCAGTACTTC.